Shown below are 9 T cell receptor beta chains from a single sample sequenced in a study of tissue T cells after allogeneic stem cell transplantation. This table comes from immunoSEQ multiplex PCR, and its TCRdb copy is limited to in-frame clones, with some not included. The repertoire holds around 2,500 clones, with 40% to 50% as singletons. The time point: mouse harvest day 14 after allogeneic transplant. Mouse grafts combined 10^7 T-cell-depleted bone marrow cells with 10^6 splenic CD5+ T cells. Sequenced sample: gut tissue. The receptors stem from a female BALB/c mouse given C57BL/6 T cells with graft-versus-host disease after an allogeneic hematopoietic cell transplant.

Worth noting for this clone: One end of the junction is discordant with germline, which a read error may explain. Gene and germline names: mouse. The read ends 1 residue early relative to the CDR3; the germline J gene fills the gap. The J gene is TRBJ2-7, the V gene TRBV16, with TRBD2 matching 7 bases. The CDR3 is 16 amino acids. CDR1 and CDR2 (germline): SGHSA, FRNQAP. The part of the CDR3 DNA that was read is TGTGCAAACAGCTTAGAGGGCTGGGGGAGCTCCTATGAACAGTAC. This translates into CANSLEGWGSSYEQY. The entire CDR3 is CANSLEGWGSSYEQYF.

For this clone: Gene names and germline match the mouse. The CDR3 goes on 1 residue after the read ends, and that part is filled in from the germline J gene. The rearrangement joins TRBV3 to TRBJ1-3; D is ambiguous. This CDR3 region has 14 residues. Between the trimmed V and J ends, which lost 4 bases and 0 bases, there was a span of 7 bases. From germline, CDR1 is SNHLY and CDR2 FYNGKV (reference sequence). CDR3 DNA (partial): TGTGCCAGCAGCTCGACAATTTCTGGAAATACGCTCTAT. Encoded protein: CASSSTISGNTLY. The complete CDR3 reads CASSSTISGNTLYF.

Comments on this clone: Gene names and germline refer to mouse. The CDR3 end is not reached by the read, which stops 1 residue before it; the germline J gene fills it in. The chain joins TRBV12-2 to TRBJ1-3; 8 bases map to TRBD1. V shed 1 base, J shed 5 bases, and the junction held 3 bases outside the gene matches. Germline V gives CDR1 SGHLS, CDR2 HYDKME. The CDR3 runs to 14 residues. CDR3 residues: CASSLDRERNTLYF. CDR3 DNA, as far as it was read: TGTGCCAGCTCTCTGGACAGGGAAAGAAATACGCTCTAT.

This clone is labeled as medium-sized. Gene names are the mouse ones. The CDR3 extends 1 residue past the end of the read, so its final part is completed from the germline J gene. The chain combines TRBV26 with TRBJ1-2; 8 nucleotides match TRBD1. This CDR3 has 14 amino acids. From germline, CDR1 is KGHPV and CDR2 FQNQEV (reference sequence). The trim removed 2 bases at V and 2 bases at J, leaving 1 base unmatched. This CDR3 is CASSLPGGNSDYTF. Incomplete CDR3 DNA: TGTGCCAGCAGTCTGCCAGGGGGCAACTCCGACTACACC. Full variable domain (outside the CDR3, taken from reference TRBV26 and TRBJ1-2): NSKVIQTPRYLVKGQGQKAKMRCIPEKGHPVVFWYQQNKNNEFKFLINFQNQEVLQQIDMTEKRFSAECPSNSPCSLEIQSSEAGDSALYLCASSLPGGNSDYTFGSGTRLLVI.

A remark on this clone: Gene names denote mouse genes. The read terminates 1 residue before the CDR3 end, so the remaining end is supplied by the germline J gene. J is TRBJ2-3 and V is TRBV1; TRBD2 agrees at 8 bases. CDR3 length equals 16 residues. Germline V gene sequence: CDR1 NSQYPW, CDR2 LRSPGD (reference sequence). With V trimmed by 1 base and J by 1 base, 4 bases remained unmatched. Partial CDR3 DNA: TGCACCTGCAGTGCAGCTGGGGGGCGCGGTGCAGAAACGCTGTAT. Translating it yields CTCSAAGGRGAETLY. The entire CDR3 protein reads CTCSAAGGRGAETLYF.

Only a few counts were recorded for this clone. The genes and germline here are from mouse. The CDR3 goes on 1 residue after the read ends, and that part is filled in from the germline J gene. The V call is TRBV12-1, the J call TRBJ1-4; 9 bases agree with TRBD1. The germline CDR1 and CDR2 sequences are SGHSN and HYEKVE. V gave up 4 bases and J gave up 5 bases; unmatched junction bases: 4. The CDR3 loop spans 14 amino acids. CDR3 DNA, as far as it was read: TGTGCCAGCTCCCCCGGGACAGGGAACGAAAGATTATTT. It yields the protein CASSPGTGNERLF. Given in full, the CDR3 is CASSPGTGNERLFF. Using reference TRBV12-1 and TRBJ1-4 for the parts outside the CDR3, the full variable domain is DSGVVQSPRHIIKEKGGRSVLTCIPISGHSNVVWYQQTLGKELKFLIQHYEKVERDKGFLPSRFSVQQFDDYHSEMNMSALELEDSAMYFCASSPGTGNERLFFGHGTKLSVL.

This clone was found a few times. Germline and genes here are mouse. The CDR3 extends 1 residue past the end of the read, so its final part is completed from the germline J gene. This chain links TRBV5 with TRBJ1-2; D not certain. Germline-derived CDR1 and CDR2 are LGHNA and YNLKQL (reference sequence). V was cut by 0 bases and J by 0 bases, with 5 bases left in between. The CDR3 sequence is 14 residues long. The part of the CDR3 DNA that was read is TGTGCCAGCAGCCAAGACCAGACAAACTCCGACTACACC. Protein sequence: CASSQDQTNSDYT. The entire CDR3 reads CASSQDQTNSDYTF.

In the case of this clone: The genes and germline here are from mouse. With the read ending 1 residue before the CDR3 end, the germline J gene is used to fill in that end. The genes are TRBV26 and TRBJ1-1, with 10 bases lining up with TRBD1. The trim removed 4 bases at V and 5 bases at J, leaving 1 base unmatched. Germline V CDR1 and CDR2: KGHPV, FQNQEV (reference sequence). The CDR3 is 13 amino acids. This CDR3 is CASSQDRGTEVFF. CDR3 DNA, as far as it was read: TGTGCCAGCAGTCAGGACAGGGGGACAGAAGTCTTC.

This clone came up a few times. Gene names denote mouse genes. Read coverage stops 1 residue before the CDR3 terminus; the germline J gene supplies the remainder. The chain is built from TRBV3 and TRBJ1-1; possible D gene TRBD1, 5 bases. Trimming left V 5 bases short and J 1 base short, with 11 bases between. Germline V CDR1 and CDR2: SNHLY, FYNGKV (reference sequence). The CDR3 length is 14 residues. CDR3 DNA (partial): TGTGCCAGCAGCCTCCTAGACAGAAACACAGAAGTCTTC. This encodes CASSLLDRNTEVF. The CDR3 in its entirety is CASSLLDRNTEVFF.